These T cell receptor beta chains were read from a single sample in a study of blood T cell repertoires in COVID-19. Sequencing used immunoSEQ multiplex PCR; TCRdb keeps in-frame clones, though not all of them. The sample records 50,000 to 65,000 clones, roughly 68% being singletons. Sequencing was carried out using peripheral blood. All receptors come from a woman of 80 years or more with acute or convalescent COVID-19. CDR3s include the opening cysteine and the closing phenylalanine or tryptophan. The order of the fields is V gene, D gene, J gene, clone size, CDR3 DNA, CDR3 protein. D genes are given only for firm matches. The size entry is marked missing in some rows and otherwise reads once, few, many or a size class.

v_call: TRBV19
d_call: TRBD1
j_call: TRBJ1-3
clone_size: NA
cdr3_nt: TGTGCCAGTAGCCAGGGGGCTGGAAACACCATATATTTT
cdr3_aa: CASSQGAGNTIYF

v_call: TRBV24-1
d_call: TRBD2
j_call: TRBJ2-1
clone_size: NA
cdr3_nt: TGTGCCACCAGTGATCCAAGCGGGAGGGCCGACAATGAGCAGTTCTTC
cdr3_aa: CATSDPSGRADNEQFF

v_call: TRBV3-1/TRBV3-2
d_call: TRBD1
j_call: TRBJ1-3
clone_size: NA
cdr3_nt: TGTGCCAGCAGCCACACCCGGGACAGGGTTTTCAACACCATATATTTT
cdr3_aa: CASSHTRDRVFNTIYF

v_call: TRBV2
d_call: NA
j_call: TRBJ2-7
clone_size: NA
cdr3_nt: TGTGCCAGCAGTGAAGCTAGGTGGGAGAGCTCCTACGAGCAGTACTTC
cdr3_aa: CASSEARWESSYEQYF

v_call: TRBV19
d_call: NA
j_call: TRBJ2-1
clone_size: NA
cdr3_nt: TGTGCCAGTACTTATGGGACAAACTCCTACAATGAGCAGTTCTTC
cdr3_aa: CASTYGTNSYNEQFF

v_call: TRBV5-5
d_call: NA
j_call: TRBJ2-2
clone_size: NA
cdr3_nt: TGTGCCAGCAGCTTGGTCCGCGCGAACACCGGGGAGCTGTTTTTT
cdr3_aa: CASSLVRANTGELFF

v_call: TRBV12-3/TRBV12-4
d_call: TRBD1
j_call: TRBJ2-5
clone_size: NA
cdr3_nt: TGTGCCAGCAGTTCGACAGGGGAAGAGACCCAGTACTTC
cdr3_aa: CASSSTGEETQYF

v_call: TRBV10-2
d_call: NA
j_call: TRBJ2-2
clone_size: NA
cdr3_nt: TGCGCCAGCATCAAGGACACTGGAAGCGGGGAGCTGTTTTTT
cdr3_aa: CASIKDTGSGELFF

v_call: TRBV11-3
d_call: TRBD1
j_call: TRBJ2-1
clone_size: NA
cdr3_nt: TGTGCCAGCAGCTTAGGCCCCAGGGGGGAGCAGTTCTTC
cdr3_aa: CASSLGPRGEQFF

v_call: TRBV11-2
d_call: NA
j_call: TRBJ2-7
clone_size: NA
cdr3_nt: TGTGCCAGCAGCCCCACTCCGACTAGTTTCGACGAGCAGTACTTC
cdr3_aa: CASSPTPTSFDEQYF

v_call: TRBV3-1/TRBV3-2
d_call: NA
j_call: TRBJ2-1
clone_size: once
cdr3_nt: TGTGCCAGCAGCCAAGATATGTACAGGGAGCAGTTCTTC
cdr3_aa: CASSQDMYREQFF

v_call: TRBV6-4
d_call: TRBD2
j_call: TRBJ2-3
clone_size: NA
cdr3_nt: TGTGCCAGCAGTGAGGGGAGGGACGGCACAGATACGCAGTATTTT
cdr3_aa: CASSEGRDGTDTQYF

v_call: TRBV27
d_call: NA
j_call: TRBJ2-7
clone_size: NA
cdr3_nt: TGTGCCAGCAGTCCCCGATTTGACAGCGTCAAGCACTTC
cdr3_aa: CASSPRFDSVKHF

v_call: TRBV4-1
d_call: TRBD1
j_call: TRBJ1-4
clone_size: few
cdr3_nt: TGCGCCAGCAGCCAGCCTTGGGTAGGGGGCTATGAAAAACTGTTTTTT
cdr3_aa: CASSQPWVGGYEKLFF

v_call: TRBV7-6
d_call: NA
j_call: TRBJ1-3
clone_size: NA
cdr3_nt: TGTGCCAGCAGCCCCCGCCCCGACAGCTCTGGAAACACCATATATTTT
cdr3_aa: CASSPRPDSSGNTIYF

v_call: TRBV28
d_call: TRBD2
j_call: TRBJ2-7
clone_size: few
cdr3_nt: TGTGCCAGCAGTTTTAGTCTAGCGGGACTATCCTACGAGCAGTACTTC
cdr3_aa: CASSFSLAGLSYEQYF

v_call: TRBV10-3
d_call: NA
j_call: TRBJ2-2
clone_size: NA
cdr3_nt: TGTGCCATCAGTCGGGAAACTGCCCAGTCCGGGGAGCTGTTTTTT
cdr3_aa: CAISRETAQSGELFF

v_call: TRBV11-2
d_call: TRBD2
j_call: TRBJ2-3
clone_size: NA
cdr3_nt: TGTGCCAGCAGCTTTAGTGGGAGGGCCCTCACAGATACGCAGTATTTT
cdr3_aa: CASSFSGRALTDTQYF